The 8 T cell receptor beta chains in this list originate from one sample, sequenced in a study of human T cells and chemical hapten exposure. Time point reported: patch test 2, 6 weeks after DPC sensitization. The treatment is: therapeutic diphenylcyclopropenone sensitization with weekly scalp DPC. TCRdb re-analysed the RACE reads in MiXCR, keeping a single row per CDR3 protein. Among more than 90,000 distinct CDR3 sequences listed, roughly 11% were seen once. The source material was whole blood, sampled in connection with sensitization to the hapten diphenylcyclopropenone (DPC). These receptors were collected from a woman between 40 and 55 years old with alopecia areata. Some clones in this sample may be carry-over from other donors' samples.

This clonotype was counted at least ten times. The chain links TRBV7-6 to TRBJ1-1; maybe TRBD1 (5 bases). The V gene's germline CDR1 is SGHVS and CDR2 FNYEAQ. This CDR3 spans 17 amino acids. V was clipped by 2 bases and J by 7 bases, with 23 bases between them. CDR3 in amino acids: CASSLSPPSNRDLEAFF. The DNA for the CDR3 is TGTGCCAGCAGCTTATCTCCACCCTCAAACCGGGACCTTGAAGCTTTCTTT.

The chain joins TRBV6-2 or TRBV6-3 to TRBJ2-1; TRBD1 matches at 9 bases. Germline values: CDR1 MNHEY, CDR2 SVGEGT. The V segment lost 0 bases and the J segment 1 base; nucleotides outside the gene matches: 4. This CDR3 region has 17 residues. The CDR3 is CASSYSTGQGSYNEQFF. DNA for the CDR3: TGTGCCAGCAGTTACTCAACGGGACAGGGTTCCTACAATGAGCAGTTCTTC.

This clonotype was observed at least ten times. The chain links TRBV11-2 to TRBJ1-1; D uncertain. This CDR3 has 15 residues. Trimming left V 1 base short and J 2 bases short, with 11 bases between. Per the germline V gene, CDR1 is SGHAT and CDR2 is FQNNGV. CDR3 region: CASSLGKGLNTEAFF. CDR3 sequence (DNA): TGTGCCAGCAGCTTAGGAAAGGGCCTAAACACTGAAGCTTTCTTT.

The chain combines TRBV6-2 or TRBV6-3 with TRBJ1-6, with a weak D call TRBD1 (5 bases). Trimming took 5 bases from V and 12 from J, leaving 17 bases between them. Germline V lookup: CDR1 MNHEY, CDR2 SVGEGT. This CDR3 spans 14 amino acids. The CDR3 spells CASSPTELQVPLHF. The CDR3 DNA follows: TGTGCCAGCAGTCCGACAGAACTCCAGGTACCCCTCCACTTT.

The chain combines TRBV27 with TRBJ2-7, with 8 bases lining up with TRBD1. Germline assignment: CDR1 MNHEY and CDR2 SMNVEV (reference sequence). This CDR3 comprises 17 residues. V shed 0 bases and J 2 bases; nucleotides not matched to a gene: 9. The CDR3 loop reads CASSLSNPGTGTYEQYF. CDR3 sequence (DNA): TGTGCCAGCAGTTTATCAAACCCCGGGACAGGCACCTACGAGCAGTACTTC.

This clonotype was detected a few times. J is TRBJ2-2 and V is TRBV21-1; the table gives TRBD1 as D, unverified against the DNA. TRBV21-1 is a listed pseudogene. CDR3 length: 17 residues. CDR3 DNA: TGTGCCAGCAGCAATCATCCACGGAGCCGGGACACCGGGGAGCTGTTTTTT. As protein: CASSNHPRSRDTGELFF.

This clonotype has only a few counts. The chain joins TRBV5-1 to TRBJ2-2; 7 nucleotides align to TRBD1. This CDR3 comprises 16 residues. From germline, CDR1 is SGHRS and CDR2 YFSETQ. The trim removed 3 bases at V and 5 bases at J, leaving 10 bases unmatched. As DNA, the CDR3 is TGCGCCAGCAGCTCGACAGGGAAGAGTACGACCGGGGAGCTGTTTTTT. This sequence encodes CASSSTGKSTTGELFF.

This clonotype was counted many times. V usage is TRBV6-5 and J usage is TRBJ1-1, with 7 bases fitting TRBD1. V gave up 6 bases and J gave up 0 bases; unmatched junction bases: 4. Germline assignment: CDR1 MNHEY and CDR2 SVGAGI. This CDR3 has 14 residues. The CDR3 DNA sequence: TGTGCCAGCAGCCGGACAGGTATGAACACTGAAGCTTTCTTT. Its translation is CASSRTGMNTEAFF.